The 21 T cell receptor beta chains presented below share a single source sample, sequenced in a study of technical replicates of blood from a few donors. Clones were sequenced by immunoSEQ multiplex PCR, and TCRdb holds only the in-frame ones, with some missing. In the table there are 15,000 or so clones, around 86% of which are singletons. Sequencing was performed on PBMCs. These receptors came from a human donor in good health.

The CDR3, as DNA: TGTGCCAGCAGCTTAAGGGCTAGCCCCTCCAACTATGGCTACACCTTC. This codes for CASSLRASPSNYGYTF. The rearrangement uses TRBV7-3 and TRBJ1-2; no definite D call. Trimming cost V 1 base and J 2 bases, with 14 bases left between them. The germline V gene encodes CDR1 SGHTA and CDR2 FQGTGA. The CDR3 contains 16 residues.

This chain's CDR3 is CASSLGLAASYEQYF. DNA for the CDR3: TGTGCCAGCAGCTTAGGACTAGCGGCCTCCTACGAGCAGTACTTC. This chain joins TRBV7-9 and TRBJ2-7; TRBD2 matches at 9 bases. The V and J ends lost 1 base and 0 bases, in that order; junction bases with no gene match: 1. This CDR3 contains 15 residues. Germline assignment: CDR1 SEHNR and CDR2 FQNEAQ (reference sequence). The entire variable domain, with the rest obtained from reference TRBV7-9 and TRBJ2-7, is as follows: DTGVSQNPRHKITKRGQNVTFRCDPISEHNRLYWYRQTLGQGPEFLTYFQNEAQLEKSRLLSDRFSAERPKGSFSTLEIQRTEQGDSAMYLCASSLGLAASYEQYFGPGTRLTVT.

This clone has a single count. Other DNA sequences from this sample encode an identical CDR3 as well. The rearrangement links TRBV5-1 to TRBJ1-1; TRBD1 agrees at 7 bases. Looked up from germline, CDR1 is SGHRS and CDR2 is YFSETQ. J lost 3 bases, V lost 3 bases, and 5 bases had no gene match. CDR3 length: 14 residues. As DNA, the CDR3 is TGCGCCAGCAGCTCCGGGGACAGATACACTGAAGCTTTCTTT. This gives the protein CASSSGDRYTEAFF. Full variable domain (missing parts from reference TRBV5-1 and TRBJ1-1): KAGVTQTPRYLIKTRGQQVTLSCSPISGHRSVSWYQQTPGQGLQFLFEYFSETQRNKGNFPGRFSGRQFSNSRSEMNVSTLELGDSALYLCASSSGDRYTEAFFGQGTRLTVV.

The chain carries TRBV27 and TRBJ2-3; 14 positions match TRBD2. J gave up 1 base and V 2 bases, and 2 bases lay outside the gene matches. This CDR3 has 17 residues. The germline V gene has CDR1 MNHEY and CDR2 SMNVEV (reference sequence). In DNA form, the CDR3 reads TGTGCCAGCAGTTTAAGACTAGCGGGAGGGCGCACAGATACGCAGTATTTT. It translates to CASSLRLAGGRTDTQYF.

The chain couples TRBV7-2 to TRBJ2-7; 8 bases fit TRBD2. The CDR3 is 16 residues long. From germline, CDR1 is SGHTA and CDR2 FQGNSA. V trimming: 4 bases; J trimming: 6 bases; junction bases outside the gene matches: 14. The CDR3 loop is CASSSPSGSLYREQYF. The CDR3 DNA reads TGTGCCAGCAGCTCACCCAGCGGGAGTCTTTACCGCGAGCAGTACTTC.

CDR3 sequence reads: CASSENGMDNEQFF. CDR3 DNA sequence: TGCGCCAGCAGTGAGAACGGGATGGACAATGAGCAGTTCTTC. This rearrangement joins TRBV10-2 to TRBJ2-1; possible D gene TRBD2, 5 bases. The V gene lost 2 bases and the J gene lost 5 bases, with 10 bases spanning the gap. CDR3 length: 14 amino acids. Germline assignment: CDR1 WSHSY and CDR2 SAAADI.

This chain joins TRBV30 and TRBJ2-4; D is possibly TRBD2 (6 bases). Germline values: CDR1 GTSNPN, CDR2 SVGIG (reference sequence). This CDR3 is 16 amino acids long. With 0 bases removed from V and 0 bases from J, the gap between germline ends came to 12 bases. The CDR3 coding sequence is TGTGCCTGGAGTGTACATAGCGGACTAGCCAAAAACATTCAGTACTTC. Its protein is CAWSVHSGLAKNIQYF.

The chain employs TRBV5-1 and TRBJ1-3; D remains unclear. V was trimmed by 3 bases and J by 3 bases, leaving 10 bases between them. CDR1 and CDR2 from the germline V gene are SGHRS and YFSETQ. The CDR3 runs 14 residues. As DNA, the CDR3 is TGCGCCAGCAGCTCGGGGATTCTTGGAAACACCATATATTTT. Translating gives CASSSGILGNTIYF.

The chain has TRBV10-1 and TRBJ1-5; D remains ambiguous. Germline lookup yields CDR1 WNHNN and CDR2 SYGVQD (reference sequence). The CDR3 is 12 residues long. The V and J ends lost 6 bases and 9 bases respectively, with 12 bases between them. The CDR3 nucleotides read TGCGCCAGCAGGAGCGACCCCTGGCCCCAGCATTTT. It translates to CASRSDPWPQHF.

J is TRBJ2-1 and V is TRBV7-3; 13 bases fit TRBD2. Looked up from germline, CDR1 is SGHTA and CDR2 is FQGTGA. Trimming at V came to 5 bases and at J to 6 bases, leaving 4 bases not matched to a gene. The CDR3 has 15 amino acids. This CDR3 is CASSVLAGGGNEQFF. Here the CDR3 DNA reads TGTGCCAGCAGCGTACTAGCGGGAGGGGGCAATGAGCAGTTCTTC.

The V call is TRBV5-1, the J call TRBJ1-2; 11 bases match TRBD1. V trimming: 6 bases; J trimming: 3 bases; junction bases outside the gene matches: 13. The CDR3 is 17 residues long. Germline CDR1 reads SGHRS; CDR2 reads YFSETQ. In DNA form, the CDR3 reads TGCGCCAGCAACCGTCCGGGACAGGGGGATTTTGACTATGGCTACACCTTC. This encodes CASNRPGQGDFDYGYTF.

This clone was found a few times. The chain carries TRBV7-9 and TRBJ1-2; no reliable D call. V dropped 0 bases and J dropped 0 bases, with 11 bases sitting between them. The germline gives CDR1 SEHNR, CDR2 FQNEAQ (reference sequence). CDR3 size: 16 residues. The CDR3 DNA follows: TGTGCCAGCAGCTTAGCGTGGGCAGATCCTAACTATGGCTACACCTTC. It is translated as CASSLAWADPNYGYTF.

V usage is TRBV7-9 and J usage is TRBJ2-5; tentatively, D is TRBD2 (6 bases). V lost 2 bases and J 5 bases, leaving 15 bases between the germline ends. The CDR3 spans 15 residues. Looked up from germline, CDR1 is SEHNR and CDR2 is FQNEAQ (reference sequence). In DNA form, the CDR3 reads TGTGCCAGCAGCTTACTGGCCTCAAGCGGGGAGACCCAGTACTTC. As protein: CASSLLASSGETQYF. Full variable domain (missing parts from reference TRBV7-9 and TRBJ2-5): DTGVSQNPRHKITKRGQNVTFRCDPISEHNRLYWYRQTLGQGPEFLTYFQNEAQLEKSRLLSDRFSAERPKGSFSTLEIQRTEQGDSAMYLCASSLLASSGETQYFGPGTRLLVL.

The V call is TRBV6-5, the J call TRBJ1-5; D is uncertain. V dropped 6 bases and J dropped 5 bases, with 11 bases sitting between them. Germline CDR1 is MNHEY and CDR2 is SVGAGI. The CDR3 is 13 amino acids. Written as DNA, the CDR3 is TGTGCCAGCAGCCCCCAAAGAGATCAGCCCCAGCATTTT. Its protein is CASSPQRDQPQHF.

Written as DNA, the CDR3 is TGTGCCAGCAGCTTAGGCGGCGACCGTAAGACCCAGTACTTC. This codes for CASSLGGDRKTQYF. The rearrangement uses TRBV7-9 and TRBJ2-5; unclear D gene. Between the trimmed V and J ends, which lost 1 base and 6 bases, there was a span of 12 bases. This CDR3 region has 14 residues. The V gene's germline CDR1 is SEHNR and CDR2 FQNEAQ (reference sequence). Based on the CDR3 plus reference TRBV7-9 and TRBJ2-5, the full variable domain is DTGVSQNPRHKITKRGQNVTFRCDPISEHNRLYWYRQTLGQGPEFLTYFQNEAQLEKSRLLSDRFSAERPKGSFSTLEIQRTEQGDSAMYLCASSLGGDRKTQYFGPGTRLLVL.

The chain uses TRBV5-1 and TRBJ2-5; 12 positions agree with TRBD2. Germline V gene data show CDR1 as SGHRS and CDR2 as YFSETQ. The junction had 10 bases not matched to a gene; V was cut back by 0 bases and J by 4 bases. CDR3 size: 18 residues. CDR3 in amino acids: CASSLGLLAGGPGETQYF. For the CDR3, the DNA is TGCGCCAGCAGCTTGGGCCTGCTAGCGGGAGGGCCGGGAGAGACCCAGTACTTC.

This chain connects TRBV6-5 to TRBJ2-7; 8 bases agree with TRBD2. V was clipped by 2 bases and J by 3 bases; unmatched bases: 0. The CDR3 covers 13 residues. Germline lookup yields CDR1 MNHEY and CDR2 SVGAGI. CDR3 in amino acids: CASSYTSGYEQYF. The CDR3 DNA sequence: TGTGCCAGCAGTTACACTAGCGGCTACGAGCAGTACTTC.

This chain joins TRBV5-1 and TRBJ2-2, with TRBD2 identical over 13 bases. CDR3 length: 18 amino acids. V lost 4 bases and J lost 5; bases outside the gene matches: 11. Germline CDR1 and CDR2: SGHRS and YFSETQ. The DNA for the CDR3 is TGCGCCAGCAGCCTGGGACTAGCGGGAACCCTAGGTACCGGGGAGCTGTTTTTT. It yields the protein CASSLGLAGTLGTGELFF.

The CDR3 spells CASSDPLHAGELFF. The CDR3 nucleotides are TGTGCCAGCAGTGACCCACTACATGCCGGGGAGCTGTTTTTT. The V call is TRBV6-1, the J call TRBJ2-2; D unclear. The CDR3 extends over 14 amino acids. Trimming took off 3 bases at V and 6 bases at J, with 11 bases between the two ends. Germline V gene sequence: CDR1 MNHNS, CDR2 SASEGT.

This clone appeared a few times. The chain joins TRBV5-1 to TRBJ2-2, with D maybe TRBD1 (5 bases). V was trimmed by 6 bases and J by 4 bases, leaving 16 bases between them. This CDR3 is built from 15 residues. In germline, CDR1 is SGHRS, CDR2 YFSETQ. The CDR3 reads CASKDNPSGTGELFF. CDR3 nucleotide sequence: TGCGCCAGCAAGGACAATCCATCGGGCACCGGGGAGCTGTTTTTT. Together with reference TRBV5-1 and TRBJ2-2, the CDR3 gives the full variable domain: KAGVTQTPRYLIKTRGQQVTLSCSPISGHRSVSWYQQTPGQGLQFLFEYFSETQRNKGNFPGRFSGRQFSNSRSEMNVSTLELGDSALYLCASKDNPSGTGELFFGEGSRLTVL.

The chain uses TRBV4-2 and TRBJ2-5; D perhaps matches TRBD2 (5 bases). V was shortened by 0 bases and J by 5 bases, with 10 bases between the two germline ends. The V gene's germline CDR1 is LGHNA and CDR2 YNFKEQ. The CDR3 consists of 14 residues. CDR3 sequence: CASSQDLAWETQYF. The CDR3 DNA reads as TGTGCCAGCAGCCAAGATCTAGCTTGGGAGACCCAGTACTTC.